This T cell receptor beta chain emerged from a study of low-dose radiotherapy and immunotherapy resistance in tumors. Priming of first-strand cDNA relied on TRAV- and TRBV-specific primers (covering alpha and beta chains). A roughly 20-cycle PCR with a constant-region primer and V-primer adapter amplified TCRs. Using its own MiXCR run on the reads, TCRdb lists one record per CDR3 protein. The sample holds about 89,000 distinct CDR3 sequences, around 9.2% seen once. The germline gives CDR1 DFQATT, CDR2 SNEGSKA (reference sequence). CDR3 size: 14 residues. Trimming cost V 5 bases and J 7 bases, with 20 bases left between them. Described time point: before trial treatment. This clonotype came up many times.

The genes are TRBV20-1 and TRBJ1-1; a weak D match, TRBD1 (6 bases). The specimen comprised PBMCs, sampled before treatment. This receptor was obtained from a male donor with prostate cancer. This CDR3 is CSAPHRAGAGEAFF. For the CDR3, the DNA is TGCAGTGCTCCACATAGGGCAGGGGCGGGTGAAGCTTTCTTT.